This T cell receptor (beta chain) was captured by sequencing in a study of T cells in Graves' hyperthyroidism and ophthalmopathy. Trimming at V came to 6 bases and at J to 5 bases, leaving 6 bases not matched to a gene. This CDR3 has 13 residues. Amplification targeted TCR beta CDR3 regions from RNA transcripts. The primer set for the first-round RT-PCR of the TCR CDR3 was HTBI. TCRdb called the multiplex PCR reads again in MiXCR, with one record for every CDR3 protein. The sample records about 690,000 distinct CDR3 sequences, 17% being singletons. This clonotype was counted ten times or more. No antigen is known for it. The authors deemed Graves' hyperthyroidism stable absent ophthalmopathy progression within 18 months. Those with hyperthyroidism were 18 to 65 years old, newly diagnosed, and ill for under 2 months. General study points: In blood, most of the thyroid clonotypes expanded above 0.001 were also present. Ophthalmopathy stood apart from stable hyperthyroidism in a 13 V-J model.

This sequence was found in a man aged 45-60 years with Graves' hyperthyroidism. Sequences were obtained from blood. The chain recombines TRBV12-3 or TRBV12-4 with TRBJ2-5; 7 bases are a match to TRBD2. In DNA, the CDR3 is TGTGCCAGCAGACTCAGCGGGATCGAGACCCAGTACTTC. It translates to CASRLSGIETQYF.